This passage covers 22 T cell receptor beta chains from one sample sequenced in a study of blood T cells in healthy people across ages. A J-beta primer mix and a sample-barcoded 5' primer were used in a second PCR of roughly 6 to 11 cycles. TCRdb reprocessed the 5' RACE reads with MiXCR, giving one entry per CDR3 protein. The sample shows approximately 810,000 distinct CDR3 sequences, roughly 35% of them seen only once. Sequencing was done on a sample of blood. These receptors were taken from a man aged 18 to 29 in good health.

This rearrangement joins TRBV20-1 to TRBJ2-1; either TRBD1 or TRBD2 may supply D (5 bases each). CDR1 is DFQATT and CDR2 is SNEGSKA in the germline V gene (reference sequence). Trimming pared 3 bases from V and 8 bases from J, leaving 14 bases between. CDR3 size: 13 residues. In nucleotides, the CDR3 is TGCAGTGCTAGTCTCCCCGGGGCCGATGAGCAGTTCTTC. Amino acids: CSASLPGADEQFF.

This clonotype was seen a handful of times. The chain combines TRBV27 with TRBJ2-2, with D hard to call. The V end lost 5 bases, the J end lost 7 bases, and 11 bases lay between the germline ends. In germline, CDR1 is MNHEY, CDR2 SMNVEV (reference sequence). This CDR3 is built from 13 residues. For the CDR3, the DNA is TGTGCCAGCAGTGTCGAGGAGTTCGGGGAGCTGTTTTTT. This sequence encodes CASSVEEFGELFF.

This clonotype was seen many times. V usage is TRBV5-6 and J usage is TRBJ2-1, with 7 bases matching TRBD1. The CDR3 loop spans 14 amino acids. Germline CDR1 reads SGHDT; CDR2 reads YYEEEE. The J segment lost 4 bases and the V segment lost 3 bases, leaving 4 bases of the junction unmatched. The CDR3 DNA follows: TGTGCCAGCAGCTCCCGACAGGGATACAATGAGCAGTTCTTC. This codes for CASSSRQGYNEQFF.

This clonotype turned up a few times. This sequence joins TRBV20-1 and TRBJ2-2; D gene ambiguous. Trimming left V 4 bases short and J 6 bases short, with 12 bases between. Germline CDR1 reads DFQATT; CDR2 reads SNEGSKA (reference sequence). The length of the CDR3 is 13 residues. The CDR3 is CSAKDEAPGELFF. CDR3 DNA sequence: TGCAGTGCTAAGGATGAGGCCCCCGGGGAGCTGTTTTTT.

This clonotype was counted at least ten times. This sequence joins TRBV12-3 or TRBV12-4 and TRBJ2-1; TRBD1 agrees at 9 bases. The CDR3 runs 16 residues. The junction had 10 bases not matched to a gene; V was cut back by 3 bases and J by 7 bases. CDR3 DNA: TGTGCCAGCAGTTTGATGTCCGGGACAGGGCGAAATGAGCAGTTCTTC. Translating it yields CASSLMSGTGRNEQFF.

This clonotype was seen a few times. The CDR3 protein is CSVGKAGDTDTQYF. The CDR3 DNA is TGCAGCGTTGGGAAAGCGGGGGACACAGATACGCAGTATTTT. This chain joins TRBV29-1 and TRBJ2-3; 8 nucleotides align to TRBD2. CDR1 SQVTM and CDR2 ANQGSEA come from the germline V gene. The CDR3 length is 14 residues. With 4 bases clipped from V and 2 bases from J, the junction kept 5 bases outside the gene matches.

The chain links TRBV29-1 to TRBJ1-5; maybe TRBD1 (5 bases). The CDR3 length is 13 residues. Germline V gene sequence: CDR1 SQVTM, CDR2 ANQGSEA. The CDR3 protein is CNVGENSNQPQHF. The CDR3 nucleotides are TGCAACGTGGGGGAGAATAGCAATCAGCCCCAGCATTTT.

This clonotype has a count of ten or more. CDR3 DNA: TGTGCCAGCAAGGTCCGGGAGACCCAGTACTTC. This translates into CASKVRETQYF. The J gene is TRBJ2-5, the V gene TRBV12-3 or TRBV12-4, with D unresolved. The CDR3 has 11 amino acids. V was cut by 7 bases and J by 5 bases, with 8 bases left in between.

This clonotype was seen once. This chain links TRBV12-3 or TRBV12-4 with TRBJ1-1; 11 bases are shared with TRBD1. V shed 4 bases and J 6 bases; nucleotides not matched to a gene: 10. The CDR3 is 16 amino acids. The CDR3 coding sequence is TGTGCCAGCAGTTCTAACTTACCGGGACAGGGGGCTGAAGCTTTCTTT. Its translation: CASSSNLPGQGAEAFF.

This clonotype came up a few times. The chain combines TRBV7-2 with TRBJ2-2, with D possibly matching TRBD2 (5 bases). The CDR3 consists of 13 residues. CDR1 and CDR2 (germline): SGHTA, FQGNSA. V lost 8 bases and J lost 3, with 10 bases in between. The CDR3 DNA reads as TGTGCCAGCGGCGGGCGAGACACCGGGGAGCTGTTTTTT. Its protein product is CASGGRDTGELFF.

The J gene is TRBJ2-5, the V gene TRBV5-6, with D perhaps matching TRBD2 (5 bases). Germline values: CDR1 SGHDT, CDR2 YYEEEE. CDR3 length: 13 amino acids. V lost 1 base and J lost 7, with 11 bases in between. CDR3 region: CASSLKRARTQYF. The CDR3 nucleotides read TGTGCCAGCAGCTTGAAGAGGGCGAGGACCCAGTACTTC.

V is TRBV19 and J is TRBJ1-2; D is perhaps TRBD1 (6 bases). V was shortened by 3 bases and J by 4 bases, with 18 bases between the two germline ends. CDR1 and CDR2 (germline): LNHDA, SQIVND (reference sequence). The CDR3 covers 16 residues. The CDR3 bases are TGTGCCAGTAGTATTTTGCGGGGACAAGGTTCCTATGGCTACACCTTC. This codes for CASSILRGQGSYGYTF.

This chain connects TRBV7-2 to TRBJ1-1; D is perhaps TRBD1 (5 bases). V lost 7 bases and J lost 2, with 23 bases in between. CDR1 SGHTA and CDR2 FQGNSA come from the germline V gene. This CDR3 comprises 17 residues. CDR3 in DNA: TGTGCCAGCACCACCCCCGGGGGTGCATTAAAAAACACTGAAGCTTTCTTT. Translated, it gives CASTTPGGALKNTEAFF.

This chain joins TRBV6-5 and TRBJ1-6, with D possibly TRBD1 on 5 matching bases. CDR3 length: 16 amino acids. Looked up from germline, CDR1 is MNHEY and CDR2 is SVGAGI. Trimming pared 6 bases from V and 6 bases from J, leaving 18 bases between. The CDR3 protein is CASSKMGPNCNSPLHF. The DNA for the CDR3 is TGTGCCAGCAGCAAAATGGGACCGAACTGTAATTCACCCCTCCACTTT.

There are a few counts of this clonotype. The chain combines TRBV4-1 with TRBJ2-5; D may be TRBD2 (5 bases). CDR1 MGHRA and CDR2 YSYEKL come from the germline V gene. The CDR3 consists of 15 residues. Between the trimmed V and J ends, which lost 0 bases and 4 bases, there was a span of 12 bases. CDR3 coding DNA: TGCGCCAGCAGCCAAGATCGGGGTTTTAGAGAGACCCAGTACTTC. It specifies CASSQDRGFRETQYF.

Note on this clonotype: This could be a read error, since a much larger clone is one nucleotide away. The chain recombines TRBV20-1 with TRBJ2-1; tentative D call: TRBD1 (5 bases). The CDR3 spans 13 residues. With 3 bases removed from V and 4 bases from J, the gap between germline ends came to 10 bases. Germline-derived CDR1 and CDR2 are DFQATT and SNEGSKA (reference sequence). The CDR3 spells CSASCRQYNEQFF. The CDR3 bases are TGCAGTGCTAGTTGCCGACAGTACAATGAGCAGTTCTTC.

This clonotype was observed a handful of times. The rearrangement links TRBV4-3 to TRBJ2-1; the match to TRBD2 covers 9 bases. Trimming removed 4 bases from V and 6 bases from J; junction bases left unmatched: 10. Germline-derived CDR1 and CDR2 are LGHNA and YSLEER. This CDR3 is 16 amino acids long. The CDR3 reads CASSPTRLAEGNEQFF. CDR3 coding DNA: TGCGCCAGCAGCCCCACGCGACTAGCGGAAGGCAATGAGCAGTTCTTC.

The V and J genes are TRBV20-1 and TRBJ1-2; D remains unclear. Trimming took 0 bases from V and 3 from J, leaving 11 bases between them. CDR3 length equals 14 residues. Germline V gives CDR1 DFQATT, CDR2 SNEGSKA (reference sequence). The CDR3 here is CSARDPRGYYGYTF. The CDR3 DNA is TGCAGTGCTAGAGATCCGCGGGGTTACTATGGCTACACCTTC.

This chain links TRBV6-5 with TRBJ1-2; a possible D gene is TRBD1 (6 bases). Germline CDR1 is MNHEY and CDR2 is SVGAGI. This CDR3 is 16 amino acids long. Between the trimmed V and J ends, which lost 4 bases and 4 bases, there was a span of 19 bases. The CDR3 sequence: CASSLTTGTHSYGYTF. CDR3 sequence (DNA): TGTGCCAGCAGTTTGACTACAGGGACCCATAGCTATGGCTACACCTTC.

About this clonotype: The germline gene is not matched at one end of the junction; a read error may be the cause. The chain couples TRBV7-7 to TRBJ2-5; D might be TRBD1 or TRBD2, each matching 6 bases. Germline V CDR1 and CDR2: SSHAT, FNYEAQ (reference sequence). CDR3 length: 15 amino acids. The DNA for the CDR3 is TGTGCTAGCAGCTTAGGTGAACGGGGGCGAGAGACCCAGTACTTC. This encodes CASSLGERGRETQYF.

Points on this clonotype: Germline and junction disagree at one end, which may indicate a read error. The V and J genes are TRBV4-3 and TRBJ1-5, with D perhaps matching TRBD1 (5 bases). The CDR3 runs 16 residues. CDR1 is LGHNA and CDR2 is YSLEER in the germline V gene. CDR3 amino acids: CASSQEHRISNQPRHF. CDR3 in DNA: TGCGCCAGCAGCCAAGAACACAGGATAAGCAATCAACCCCGGCATTTT.

This clonotype was picked up many times. This rearrangement joins TRBV20-1 to TRBJ1-5, with a weak D call TRBD1 (5 bases). The CDR3 totals 14 residues. From germline, CDR1 is DFQATT and CDR2 SNEGSKA (reference sequence). V dropped 2 bases and J dropped 5 bases, with 13 bases sitting between them. The CDR3 reads CSARRGFRDQPQHF. CDR3 sequence (DNA): TGCAGTGCTAGAAGGGGTTTTAGGGATCAGCCCCAGCATTTT.